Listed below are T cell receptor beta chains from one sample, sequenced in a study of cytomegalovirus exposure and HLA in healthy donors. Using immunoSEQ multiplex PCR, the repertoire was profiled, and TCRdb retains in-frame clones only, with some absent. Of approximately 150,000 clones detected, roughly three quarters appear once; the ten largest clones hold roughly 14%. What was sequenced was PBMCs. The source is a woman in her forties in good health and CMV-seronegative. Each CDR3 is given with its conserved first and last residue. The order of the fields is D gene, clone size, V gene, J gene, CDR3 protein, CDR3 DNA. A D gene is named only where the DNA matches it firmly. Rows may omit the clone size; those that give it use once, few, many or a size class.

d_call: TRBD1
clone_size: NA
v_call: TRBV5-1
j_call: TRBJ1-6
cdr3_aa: CASSFFSTGGAVGAPLHF
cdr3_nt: TGCGCCAGCAGCTTCTTTTCGACAGGGGGCGCGGTTGGCGCACCCCTCCACTTT

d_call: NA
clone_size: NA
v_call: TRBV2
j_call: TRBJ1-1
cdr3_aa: CASRQKNTEAFF
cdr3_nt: TGTGCCAGCAGACAGAAGAACACTGAAGCTTTCTTT

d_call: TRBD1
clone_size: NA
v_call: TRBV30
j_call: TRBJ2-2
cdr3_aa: CAWGDGYPGQGVTGELFF
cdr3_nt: TGTGCCTGGGGGGATGGGTATCCGGGACAGGGGGTCACCGGGGAGCTGTTTTTT

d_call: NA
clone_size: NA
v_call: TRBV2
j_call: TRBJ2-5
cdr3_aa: CASRADRHLIKTQYF
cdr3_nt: TGTGCCAGCAGAGCCGACAGACACCTAATTAAGACCCAGTACTTC

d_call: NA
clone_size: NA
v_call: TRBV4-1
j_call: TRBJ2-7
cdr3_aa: CASSQAPTSYEQYF
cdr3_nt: TGCGCCAGCAGCCAAGCCCCTACTTCCTACGAGCAGTACTTC

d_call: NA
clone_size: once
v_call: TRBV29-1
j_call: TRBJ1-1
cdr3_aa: CSVHTNTEAFF
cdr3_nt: TGCAGCGTTCACACGAACACTGAAGCTTTCTTT

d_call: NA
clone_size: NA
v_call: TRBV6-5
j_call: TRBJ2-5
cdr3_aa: CASSSTRETQYF
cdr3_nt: TGTGCCAGCAGCTCCACCCGGGAGACCCAGTACTTC

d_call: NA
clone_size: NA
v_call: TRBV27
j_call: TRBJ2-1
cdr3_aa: CASSLHRGGPFGQFF
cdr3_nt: TGTGCCAGCAGTTTACACAGGGGAGGCCCTTTTGGGCAGTTCTTC

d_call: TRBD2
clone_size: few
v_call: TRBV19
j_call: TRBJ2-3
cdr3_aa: CASSGTSVIQDTQYF
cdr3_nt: TGTGCCAGTAGTGGGACTAGCGTAATTCAAGATACGCAGTATTTT

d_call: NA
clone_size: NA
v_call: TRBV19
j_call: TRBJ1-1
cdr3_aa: CASSLGRMNTEAFF
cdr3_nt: TGTGCCAGTAGTCTCGGCAGGATGAACACTGAAGCTTTCTTT

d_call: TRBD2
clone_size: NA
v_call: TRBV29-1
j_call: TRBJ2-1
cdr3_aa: CSVRLAGEQFF
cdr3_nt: TGCAGCGTGCGACTAGCAGGTGAGCAGTTCTTC

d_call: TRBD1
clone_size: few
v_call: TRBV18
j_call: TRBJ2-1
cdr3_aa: CASSPGQGNEQFF
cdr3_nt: TGTGCCAGCTCTCCGGGACAGGGGAATGAGCAGTTCTTC

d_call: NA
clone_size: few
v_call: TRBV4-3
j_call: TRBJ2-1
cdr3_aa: CASSQDRRYNEQFF
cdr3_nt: TGCGCCAGCAGCCAAGATAGGCGGTACAATGAGCAGTTCTTC

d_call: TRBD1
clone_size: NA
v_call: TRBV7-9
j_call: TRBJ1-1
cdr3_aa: CSSKGQGSTEAFF
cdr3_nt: TGTTCCAGCAAAGGACAGGGGAGCACTGAAGCTTTCTTT

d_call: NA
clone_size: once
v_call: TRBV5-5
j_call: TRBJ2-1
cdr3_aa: CASSLGGAYRDEQFF
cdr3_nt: TGTGCCAGCAGCTTGGGAGGTGCCTATCGGGATGAGCAGTTCTTC

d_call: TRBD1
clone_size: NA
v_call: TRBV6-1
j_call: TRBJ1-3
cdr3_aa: CASSDRDRGSGNTIYF
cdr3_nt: TGTGCCAGCAGTGACCGGGACAGGGGGTCAGGAAACACCATATATTTT

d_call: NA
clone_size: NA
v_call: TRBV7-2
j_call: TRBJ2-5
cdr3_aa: CASSPVGGGLFLETQYF
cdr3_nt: TGTGCCAGCAGCCCCGTTGGGGGCGGGTTATTTTTAGAGACCCAGTACTTC

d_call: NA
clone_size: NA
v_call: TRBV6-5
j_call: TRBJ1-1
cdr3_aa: CASSSGFEAFF
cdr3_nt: TGTGCCAGCAGCTCAGGGTTCGAAGCTTTCTTT

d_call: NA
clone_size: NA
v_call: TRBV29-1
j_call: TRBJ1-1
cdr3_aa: CSVNSPNTEAFF
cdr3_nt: TGCAGCGTGAACAGCCCGAACACTGAAGCTTTCTTT

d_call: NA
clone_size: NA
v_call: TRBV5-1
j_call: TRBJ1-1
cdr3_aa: CASSPHWAGPDTEAFF
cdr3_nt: TGCGCCAGCAGCCCCCATTGGGCAGGGCCAGACACTGAAGCTTTCTTT

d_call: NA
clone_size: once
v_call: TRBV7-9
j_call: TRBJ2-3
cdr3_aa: CSSSLTLADTQYF
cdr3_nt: TGTTCCAGCAGCTTAACTCTGGCAGATACGCAGTATTTT

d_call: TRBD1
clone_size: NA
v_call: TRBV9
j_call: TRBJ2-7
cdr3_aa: CASSSRTGTYDEQYF
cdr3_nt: TGTGCCAGCAGCTCTCGGACAGGGACGTATGACGAGCAGTACTTC

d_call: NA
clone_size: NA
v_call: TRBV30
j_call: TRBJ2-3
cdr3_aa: CAWSGRLDTQYF
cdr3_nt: TGTGCCTGGAGCGGTCGTCTCGATACGCAGTATTTT

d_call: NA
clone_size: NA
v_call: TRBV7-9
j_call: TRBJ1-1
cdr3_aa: CSSSSQGSGAFF
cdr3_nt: TGTTCCAGCAGCTCTCAGGGGAGCGGAGCTTTCTTT

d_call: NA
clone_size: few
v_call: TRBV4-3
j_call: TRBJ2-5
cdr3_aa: CASSQEWAGQETQYF
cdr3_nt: TGCGCCAGCAGCCAAGAGTGGGCAGGCCAAGAGACCCAGTACTTC

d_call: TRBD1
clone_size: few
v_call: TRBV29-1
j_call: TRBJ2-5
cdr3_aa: CSSIGQDQETQYF
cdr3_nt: TGCAGCTCAATAGGACAGGACCAAGAGACCCAGTACTTC

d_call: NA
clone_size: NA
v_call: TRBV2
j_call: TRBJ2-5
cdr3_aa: CASVGAQKTQYF
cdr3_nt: TGTGCCAGCGTAGGGGCACAAAAGACCCAGTACTTC

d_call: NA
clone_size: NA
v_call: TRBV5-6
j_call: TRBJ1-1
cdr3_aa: CASSLGSTEAFF
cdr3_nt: TGTGCCAGCAGCTTGGGTTCGACTGAAGCTTTCTTT

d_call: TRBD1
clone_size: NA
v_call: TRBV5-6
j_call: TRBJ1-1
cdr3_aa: CATNWRDRGLTTEAFF
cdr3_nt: TGTGCCACCAATTGGCGGGACAGGGGGTTGACCACTGAAGCTTTCTTT

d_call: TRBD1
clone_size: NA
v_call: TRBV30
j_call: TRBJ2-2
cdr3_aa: CAWSVGTGAIEGELFF
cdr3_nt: TGTGCCTGGAGTGTAGGGACAGGGGCGATAGAGGGGGAGCTGTTTTTT

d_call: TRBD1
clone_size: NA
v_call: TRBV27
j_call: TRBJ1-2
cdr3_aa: CASRPGQGSWGGYTF
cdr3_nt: TGTGCCAGCAGACCGGGACAGGGCTCCTGGGGTGGCTACACCTTC

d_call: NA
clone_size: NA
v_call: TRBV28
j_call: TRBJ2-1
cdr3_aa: CASSLGGNSYNEQFF
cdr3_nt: TGTGCCAGCAGTTTAGGCGGGAACTCCTACAATGAGCAGTTCTTC

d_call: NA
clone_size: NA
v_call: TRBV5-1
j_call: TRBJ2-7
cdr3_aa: CASSLTRGPPYEQYF
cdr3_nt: TGCGCCAGCAGCTTGACGAGAGGGCCTCCCTACGAGCAGTACTTC

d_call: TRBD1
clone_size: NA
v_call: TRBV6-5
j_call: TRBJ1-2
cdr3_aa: CASSLQGGYGYTF
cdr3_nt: TGTGCCAGCAGTTTACAGGGGGGGTATGGCTACACCTTC

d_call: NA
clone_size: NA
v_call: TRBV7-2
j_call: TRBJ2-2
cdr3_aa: CASSRLASAAGELFF
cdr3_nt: TGTGCCAGCAGCAGGCTAGCGTCGGCGGCCGGGGAGCTGTTTTTT

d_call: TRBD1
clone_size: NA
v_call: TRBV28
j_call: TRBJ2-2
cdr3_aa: CASQGDGRTGELFF
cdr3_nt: TGTGCCAGCCAGGGGGACGGTAGAACCGGGGAGCTGTTTTTT

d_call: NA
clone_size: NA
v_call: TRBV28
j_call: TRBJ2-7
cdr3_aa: CASRGPTIYEQYF
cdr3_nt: TGTGCCAGCAGGGGCCCGACTATATACGAGCAGTACTTC

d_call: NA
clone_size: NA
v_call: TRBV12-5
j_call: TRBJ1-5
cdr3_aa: CASGLVQAGPADQPQHF
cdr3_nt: TGTGCTAGTGGTTTGGTACAGGCGGGGCCCGCGGATCAGCCCCAGCATTTT

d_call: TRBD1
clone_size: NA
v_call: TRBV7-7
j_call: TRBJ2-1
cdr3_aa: CASSLLQGNEQFF
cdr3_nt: TGTGCTAGCAGCTTACTACAGGGGAATGAGCAGTTCTTC

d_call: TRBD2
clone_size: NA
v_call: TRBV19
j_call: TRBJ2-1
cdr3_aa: CASSWSGRPVSSYNEQFF
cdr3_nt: TGTGCCAGTAGTTGGAGCGGGAGGCCAGTTAGCTCCTACAATGAGCAGTTCTTC

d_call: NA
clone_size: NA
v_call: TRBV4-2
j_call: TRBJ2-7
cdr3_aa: CASSQGGLARGEQYF
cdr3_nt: TGTGCCAGCAGCCAAGGTGGCCTTGCTCGGGGGGAGCAGTACTTC

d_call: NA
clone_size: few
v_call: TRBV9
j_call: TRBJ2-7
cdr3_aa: CASSRGVDSTLYSYEQYF
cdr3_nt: TGTGCCAGCAGCCGCGGGGTAGACTCTACCCTTTACTCCTACGAGCAGTACTTC

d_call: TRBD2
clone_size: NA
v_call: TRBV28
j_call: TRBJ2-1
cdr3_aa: CASSTSSGRKNEQFF
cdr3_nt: TGTGCCAGCAGCACCTCTAGCGGGAGGAAGAATGAGCAGTTCTTC

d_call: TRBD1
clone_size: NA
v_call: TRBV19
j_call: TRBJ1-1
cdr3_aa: CASSPPGDRGLTEAFF
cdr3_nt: TGTGCCAGTAGCCCCCCGGGGGACAGGGGGCTGACTGAAGCTTTCTTT

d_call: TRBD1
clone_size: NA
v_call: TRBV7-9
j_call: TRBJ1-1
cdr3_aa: CASSSTTGDRFLTEAFF
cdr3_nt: TGTGCCAGCAGTTCTACAACCGGGGACAGGTTTTTAACTGAAGCTTTCTTT

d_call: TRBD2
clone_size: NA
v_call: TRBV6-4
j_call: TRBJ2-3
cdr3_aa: CASSDGTSGGADTQYF
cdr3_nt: TGTGCCAGCAGTGACGGGACTAGCGGGGGAGCAGATACGCAGTATTTT

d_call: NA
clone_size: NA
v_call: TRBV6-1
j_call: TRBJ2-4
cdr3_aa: CASSEKGARAKNIQYF
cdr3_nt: TGTGCCAGCAGTGAAAAGGGTGCCAGGGCGAAAAACATTCAGTACTTC

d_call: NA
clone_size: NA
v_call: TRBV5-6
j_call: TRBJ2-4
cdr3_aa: CASSWEDRWEYF
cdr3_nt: TGTGCCAGCAGCTGGGAGGACAGGTGGGAGTACTTC

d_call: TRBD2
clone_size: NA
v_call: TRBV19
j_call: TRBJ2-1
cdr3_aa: CASSIRGGAGNEQFF
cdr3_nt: TGTGCCAGTAGTATACGCGGGGGGGCGGGTAATGAGCAGTTCTTC

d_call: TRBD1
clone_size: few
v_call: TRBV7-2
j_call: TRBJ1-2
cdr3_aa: CASSPLDRNYGYTF
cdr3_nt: TGTGCCAGCAGCCCCCTGGACAGGAACTATGGCTACACCTTC

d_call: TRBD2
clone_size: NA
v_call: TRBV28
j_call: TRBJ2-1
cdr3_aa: CASNSPGLAGNEQFF
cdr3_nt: TGTGCCAGCAATTCTCCGGGACTAGCCGGCAATGAGCAGTTCTTC

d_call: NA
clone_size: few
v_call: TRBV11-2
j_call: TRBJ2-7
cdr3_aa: CASSPVLGLSYEQYF
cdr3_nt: TGTGCCAGCAGCCCAGTCCTGGGCCTCTCCTACGAGCAGTACTTC

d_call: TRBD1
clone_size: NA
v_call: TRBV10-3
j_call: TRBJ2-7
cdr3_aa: CAISGPGQGAGEQYF
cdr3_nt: TGTGCCATCAGTGGACCTGGACAGGGTGCGGGCGAGCAGTACTTC